This T cell receptor beta chain stems from a study of shared T cell receptors in the human thymus. Assay used: immunoSEQ multiplex PCR; TCRdb lists only in-frame clones, some missing. Counted here are 600,000 to 900,000 clones, 75% to 90% occurring once; the ten biggest clones make up roughly 0.01%. CDR1 SGHRS and CDR2 YFSETQ come from the germline V gene. This CDR3 spans 18 amino acids. The V segment lost 1 base and the J segment 6 bases; nucleotides outside the gene matches: 9. These data were also reused for a study on human thymus T cells. Turning to that study: Having surgery to correct congenital heart defects, healthy Finnish infants acted as the donors. Thymus tissue for the work was resected from patients undergoing corrective heart surgery. Blood and thymic repertoires both appeared biased in V and J gene usage.

The rearrangement joins TRBV5-1 to TRBJ2-1, with 14 bases aligning to TRBD2. The TCR was taken from a girl less than two years old with a congenital heart defect. Sequenced material: thymocytes. Here the CDR3 DNA reads TGCGCCAGCAGCTTGCCCTTGGGACTAGCGGGGGCCTTCAATGAGCAGTTCTTC. It specifies CASSLPLGLAGAFNEQFF.